This TCR beta chain originates from a study of blood T cell repertoires in COVID-19. Across the whole study: COVID-19 samples collected from the United States, Italy and Spain covered acute and convalescent phases.

This CDR3 is built from 16 residues. CDR1 and CDR2 from the germline V gene are MNHEY and SVGAGI. The V end lost 4 bases, the J end lost 0 bases, and 14 bases lay between the germline ends. Repertoires were generated with immunoSEQ multiplex PCR, while TCRdb's copy carries only in-frame clones and drops some. The sample has about 210,000 clones, about 83% seen once; the top ten hold less than 8%. The genes are TRBV6-5 and TRBJ2-3, with D possibly TRBD1 on 6 matching bases. This receptor was identified in a woman in her forties or fifties with active or convalescent COVID-19. Sequencing used peripheral blood. CDR3 protein: CASSFQQGASTDTQYF. The CDR3 coding sequence is TGTGCCAGCAGTTTCCAACAGGGCGCTAGCACAGATACGCAGTATTTT.